What follows describes a single T cell receptor beta chain. Its antigen is not known. This sample was included in a study of cytomegalovirus exposure and HLA in healthy donors. Study results and limitations: A previous analysis found most TCR beta V segments productive roughly 87% or roughly 30% of the time. Common viral pathogens seemed, in a later analysis, to connect with several of the most significant clusters. The authors later found TCR association rates varying by HLA locus, with DRB1 most and HLA-C fewest.

Germline V CDR1 and CDR2: SGHRS, YFSETQ. The CDR3 spans 14 residues. Trimming stripped 0 bases from V and 5 bases from J, with 12 bases between. The PCR used 60 Vbeta and 13 Jbeta primers. TCRdb keeps only in-frame clones here, not all; method: immunoSEQ multiplex PCR. This sample has around 100,000 clones, with about 80% found just once. This TCR derives from a middle-aged man in good health and CMV-seropositive. This sequence joins TRBV5-1 and TRBJ2-7; TRBD2 is a possible D gene (5 bases). What was sequenced was PBMCs. As DNA, the CDR3 is TGCGCCAGCAGCTTGGTTAGCGCCAACGACGAGCAGTACTTC. Translated: CASSLVSANDEQYF.